The 3 T cell receptor beta chains in this list originate from one sample, sequenced in a study of Ad26.COV2.S vaccination and SARS-CoV-2 variants (dated by TCRdb to the early 2020s). The library was generated by the immunoSEQ multiplex PCR assay. Drawn from immuneACCESS, this table holds only the in-frame rearrangements with V and J called that TCRdb kept. Clones are partly lost; checked studies trace under half to an unresolved V gene and leave the rest unexplained. This sample gives about 440,000 clones in total; 90% of them show up just once. More than 3.5% of the sample goes to the ten largest clones. The treatment or condition label on this specimen signifies: around 19 received Ad26.COV2.S at low or high dose, single or two shots; several received placebo; per-sample allocation not given. For vaccine and placebo recipients, repertoires were sequenced using samples collected on day 63 after the first injection.

The sample in question was peripheral blood, obtained in a trial of Ad26.COV2.S vaccine versus placebo. All receptors derive from a person aged 18-60 years who received the Ad26.COV2.S COVID-19 vaccine or a placebo.

J is TRBJ2-5 and V is TRBV5-1; D is unresolved. The germline V gene has CDR1 SGHRS and CDR2 YFSETQ. The CDR3 covers 18 residues. The V gene lost 0 bases and the J gene lost 4 bases, with 22 bases spanning the gap. CDR3 protein: CASSLGRRSETERETQYF. The DNA of the CDR3 is TGCGCCAGCAGCTTGGGGCGTAGGTCGGAGACGGAACGAGAGACCCAGTACTTC.

About this clone: Other DNA sequences in the sample encode the same CDR3. The chain employs TRBV4-2 and TRBJ1-1; D may be TRBD1 (5 bases). Trimming cost V 2 bases and J 0 bases, with 7 bases left between them. CDR1 is LGHNA, CDR2 YNFKEQ, per germline. The CDR3 runs to 14 residues. CDR3 protein: CASSQTGMNTEAFF. The DNA for the CDR3 is TGTGCCAGCAGCCAAACAGGCATGAACACTGAAGCTTTCTTT.

The V gene is TRBV28, the J gene TRBJ2-7; D is perhaps TRBD1 or TRBD2 (6 bases each). Trimming removed 10 bases from V and 4 bases from J, with 20 bases in between. In germline, CDR1 is MDHEN, CDR2 SYDVKM. This CDR3 is built from 14 residues. The CDR3 sequence is CAITRGAGRYEQYF. CDR3 bases: TGTGCCATCACAAGGGGGGCAGGGAGGTACGAGCAGTACTTC.